This record concerns one TCR beta chain sequence. The antigen remains undetermined. The record originates from a study of cytomegalovirus exposure and HLA in healthy donors. Study information: When 350 to 500 donors were genotyped, roughly 82% of them were found to fall in the Caucasian-associated ancestry cluster.

Points from the study as a whole: Cytomegalovirus association was listed for 170 or so TCR beta chains. Some V segments (TRBV6-2 and TRBV6-3 among them) were excluded as indistinguishable.

It was with 60 Vbeta and 13 Jbeta primers that the PCR ran. Original data processing: Unique TCR beta chains totaled roughly 79 million in a later count, with approximately 10 million of them shared. Assay: immunoSEQ multiplex PCR; the TCRdb copy retains only in-frame clones and omits some. D and trimming were read from the DNA, whereas the V and J calls and clone size are those reported in that table. This table has 100,000 to 150,000 clones, approximately 10% appearing once. The CDR3 covers 14 residues. CDR1 and CDR2 from the germline V gene are SNHLY and FYNNEI. V lost 3 bases, J lost 4 bases, and 12 bases lay in between.

The sequence was collected from a woman aged 18-30 years in good health and CMV-seropositive. The chain carries TRBV2 and TRBJ1-2, with D hard to call. Sequencing was performed on PBMCs. The CDR3, as DNA: TGTGCCAGCAGTGAGGAGCTCAAGCTCTATGGCTACACCTTC. As protein: CASSEELKLYGYTF.